This T cell receptor beta chain emerged from a study of identical twins. A single record per CDR3 protein comes from TCRdb applying MiXCR to the 5' RACE reads. The top ten hold more than 3.5% of the sample, which has a few hundred thousand distinct CDR3 sequences, roughly 13% seen once. Trimming removed 6 bases from V and 2 bases from J, with 14 bases in between. CDR3 length: 14 amino acids. CDR1 and CDR2 from the germline V gene are SGHKS and YYEKEE (reference sequence). Study-wide findings and caveats: The degree of excess twin sharing was weaker in beta out-of-frame sequences.

Comment on this clonotype: The antigen remains undetermined.

Another study also made use of these data, one on yellow fever vaccine responses in identical twins.

Sequenced material: memory (CD45RO+) T cells sorted from blood. The rearrangement links TRBV5-5 to TRBJ2-5; no definite D call. This TCR came from a woman between 18 and 29 years old in good health. Here the CDR3 reads CASTPGGWQETQYF. DNA for the CDR3: TGTGCCAGCACCCCAGGCGGCTGGCAAGAGACCCAGTACTTC.